This T cell receptor (beta chain) was found in a study of early stage breast cancer tumors. Study details: Approximately 10-fold was the mean read coverage per sample. Study results and caveats: Commonly generated sequences made up most enriched TCRB sequences shared between patients. Blood repertoires resembled normal breast more than tumor.

Measured with immunoSEQ multiplex PCR; TCRdb has only the in-frame clones, and not every one. This table holds 25,000 to 35,000 clones, around 70% found once. This clone came up once. Its antigen is not identified. The germline CDR1 and CDR2 sequences are SGHKS and YYEKEE (reference sequence). The V segment lost 3 bases and the J segment 1 base; nucleotides outside the gene matches: 3. This CDR3 has 15 amino acids. The sequencing input was blood. The TCR originated in a person between 50 and 60 years old with breast cancer. This rearrangement joins TRBV5-5 to TRBJ2-1; TRBD1 matches 8 bases. In nucleotides, the CDR3 is TGTGCCAGCAGCTCCAGGGGGCCTTCCTACAATGAGCAGTTCTTC. This gives the protein CASSSRGPSYNEQFF. Full variable domain (remainder filled in from reference TRBV5-5 and TRBJ2-1): DAGVTQSPTHLIKTRGQQVTLRCSPISGHKSVSWYQQVLGQGPQFIFQYYEKEERGRGNFPDRFSARQFPNYSSELNVNALLLGDSALYLCASSSRGPSYNEQFFGPGTRLTVL.